This TCR beta chain was obtained from a study of early T cells in non-severe SARS-CoV-2 infection. The CDR3 has 13 residues. Per germline, CDR1 SGHVS and CDR2 FNYEAQ. The V end lost 5 bases, the J end lost 5 bases, and 10 bases lay between the germline ends. This clonotype was seen repeatedly, ten times or more. Individual cDNA molecules carried attached unique molecular identifiers. TCRdb re-called the 5' RACE reads through MiXCR, storing one row per CDR3 protein. The table lists about 100,000 distinct CDR3 sequences, roughly 13% of them singletons. Material for sequencing was whole blood. This TCR derives from an adult who was a healthcare worker with PCR-confirmed SARS-CoV-2 infection or an uninfected control (not recorded which). The chain links TRBV7-6 to TRBJ2-1, with D perhaps matching TRBD1 or TRBD2 (5 bases each). The CDR3 spells CASSLGPDNEQFF. CDR3 bases: TGTGCCAGCAGCCTGGGACCGGACAATGAGCAGTTCTTC.